This TCR beta chain is drawn from a study of T cell clones after liver transplantation. Study summary: Blood was drawn pre-transplant, before withdrawal, and after full or failed withdrawal.

TCRdb's copy holds only in-frame clones and misses some; the assay was immunoSEQ multiplex PCR. Of over 90,000 clones in the sample, around 80% are singletons; the top ten hold 2.5% to 3.5%. Germline-derived CDR1 and CDR2 are SGHAT and FQNNGV. This CDR3 is built from 12 residues. Trimming pared 1 base from V and 9 bases from J, leaving 9 bases between. On this clone itself: Its antigen is unknown.

Study observations and caveats: Graft donor-reactive T cells may have migrated into the graft rather than being deleted. A significant post-transplant drop in circulating graft-donor-reactive CD4 TCRbeta sequences occurred in most of the 8 subjects.

The gene calls are TRBV11-2 and TRBJ1-2; D ambiguous. This clonotype originated in a human patient who received a liver transplant. Some T cells may arise from the graft donor. The source material was CD4+ T cells from blood, sampled around 4 years after liver transplant. The CDR3 coding sequence is TGTGCCAGCAGCTTAGGTGAGGGCCGCTACACCTTC. The encoded protein is CASSLGEGRYTF.